These 6 T cell receptor beta chains were sequenced from one sample in a study of cytomegalovirus exposure and HLA in healthy donors (dated by TCRdb to about 2017). Library preparation was by the immunoSEQ multiplex PCR assay. A mixture of 60 forward primers for TCR Vbeta segments and 13 reverse primers for TCR Jbeta segments was used in the multiplex PCR. TCRdb mirrors the immuneACCESS table, restricted to in-frame sequences. Some clones are absent from its copies; in checked studies, under half trace to an unresolved V gene, and the reason for the others is unknown. Counted in this sample were about 120,000 clones; around 74% of them appeared once. About 30% of the sample comes from the top ten. The source material was PBMCs. The receptors here all came from a man between 60 and 75 years old in good health and CMV-seropositive.

The genes are TRBV2 and TRBJ2-5, with 8 bases fitting TRBD1. Germline-derived CDR1 and CDR2 are SNHLY and FYNNEI. V trimming: 4 bases; J trimming: 2 bases; junction bases outside the gene matches: 6. The CDR3 length is 15 residues. The DNA of the CDR3 is TGTGCCAGCAGTGTTCAGGGGGCCGGACAAGAGACCCAGTACTTC. Encoded protein: CASSVQGAGQETQYF.

The chain is built from TRBV5-1 and TRBJ1-4; the D gene is possibly TRBD1 (6 bases). This CDR3 region has 16 residues. Trimming shortened V by 0 bases and J by 0 bases, and 9 bases separated the two germline ends. Germline V gene data show CDR1 as SGHRS and CDR2 as YFSETQ. The CDR3 DNA reads as TGCGCCAGCAGCTTGGGGGGGCCGGCAACTAATGAAAAACTGTTTTTT. It specifies CASSLGGPATNEKLFF.

This clone appeared once. The V and J genes are TRBV10-3 and TRBJ1-4, with a weak D call TRBD1 (5 bases). The ends were cut back, 2 bases at V and 0 bases at J, with 13 bases in the middle. Germline lookup yields CDR1 ENHRY and CDR2 SYGVKD. CDR3 length: 17 residues. As DNA, the CDR3 is TGTGCCATCAGTGAGCCTGGACATGCGACAACTAATGAAAAACTGTTTTTT. Protein sequence: CAISEPGHATTNEKLFF.

The rearrangement joins TRBV18 to TRBJ2-2; D not resolved. This CDR3 region has 13 residues. V lost 6 bases to trimming and J lost 0 bases, with 5 bases between them. CDR1 and CDR2 from the germline V gene are KGHSH and LQKENI. CDR3 sequence reads: CASSFTNTGELFF. The CDR3 nucleotides are TGTGCCAGCTCGTTCACGAACACCGGGGAGCTGTTTTTT.

The chain uses TRBV7-6 and TRBJ1-1; D unclear. This CDR3 is built from 13 residues. Trimming shortened V by 1 base and J by 1 base, and 4 bases separated the two germline ends. From germline, CDR1 is SGHVS and CDR2 FNYEAQ. The CDR3 coding sequence is TGTGCCAGCAGCTTAGAACAGAACACTGAAGCTTTCTTT. It yields the protein CASSLEQNTEAFF. Using reference TRBV7-6 and TRBJ1-1 for the parts outside the CDR3, the full variable domain is GAGVSQSPRYKVTKRGQDVALRCDPISGHVSLYWYRQALGQGPEFLTYFNYEAQQDKSGLPNDRFSAERPEGSISTLTIQRTEQRDSAMYRCASSLEQNTEAFFGQGTRLTVV.

The V call is TRBV28, the J call TRBJ1-2; tentatively, D is TRBD1 (6 bases). This CDR3 has 15 residues. The germline CDR1 and CDR2 sequences are MDHEN and SYDVKM. Trimming left V 5 bases short and J 2 bases short, with 15 bases between. CDR3 in amino acids: CASSPRSGVNYGYTF. The CDR3 DNA sequence: TGTGCCAGCAGTCCCCGTTCAGGGGTGAACTATGGCTACACCTTC.